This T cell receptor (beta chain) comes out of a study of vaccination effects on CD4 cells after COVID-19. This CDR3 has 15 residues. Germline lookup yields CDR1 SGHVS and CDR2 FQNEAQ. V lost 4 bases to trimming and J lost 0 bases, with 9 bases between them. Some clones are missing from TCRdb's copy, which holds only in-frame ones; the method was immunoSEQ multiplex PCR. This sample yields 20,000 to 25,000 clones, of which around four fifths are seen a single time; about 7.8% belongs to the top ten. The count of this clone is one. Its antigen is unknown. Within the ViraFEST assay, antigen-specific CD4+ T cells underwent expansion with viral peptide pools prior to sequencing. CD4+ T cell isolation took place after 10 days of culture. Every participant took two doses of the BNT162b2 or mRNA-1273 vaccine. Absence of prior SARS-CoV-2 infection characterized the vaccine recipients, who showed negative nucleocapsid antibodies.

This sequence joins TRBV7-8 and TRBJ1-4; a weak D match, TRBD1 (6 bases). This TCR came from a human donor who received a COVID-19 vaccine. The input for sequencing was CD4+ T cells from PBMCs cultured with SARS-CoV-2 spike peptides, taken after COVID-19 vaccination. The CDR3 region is CASSCHRATNEKLFF. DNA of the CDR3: TGTGCCAGCAGCTGTCACAGGGCAACTAATGAAAAACTGTTTTTT.